Described below is a single T cell receptor (beta chain) sequence and its context. No antigen is known for it. PCR amplification relied on 60 Vbeta primers (plus 13 Jbeta primers). Sequencing was performed with immunoSEQ multiplex PCR; in TCRdb, only in-frame clones are kept and a portion is missing. In the table there are about 120,000 clones, more than 75% of which are singletons. Per germline, CDR1 SQVTM and CDR2 ANQGSEA. This CDR3 contains 16 residues. The ends lost 7 bases at V and 1 base at J; junction bases unmatched: 9. These data come from a study of cytomegalovirus exposure and HLA in healthy donors. Study-wide findings and caveats: In a later analysis, at a false discovery rate of 0.05, 15,000 to 20,000 TCR beta sequences matched HLA alleles. The authors excluded some V segments, including TRBV6-2 and TRBV6-3, as indistinguishable. Productive status was seen about 87% or about 30% of the time for most TCR beta V segments in an earlier analysis.

The sample comprised PBMCs. This rearrangement joins TRBV29-1 to TRBJ2-1, with 11 bases identical to TRBD2. The clonotype originates from a woman in her thirties or forties in good health and CMV-seropositive. In nucleotides, the CDR3 is TGCAGCGCCGAAAGTCCTAGCGGGGGGTCCTACAATGAGCAGTTCTTC. It translates to CSAESPSGGSYNEQFF.